This TCR beta chain originates from a study of regulatory T cells in long-lasting Graves disease. Study-level background: The definition of persistent Graves' disease was over 5 years of antithyroid drugs with positive TSH receptor antibodies.

The CDR3 contains 17 residues. Germline V lookup: CDR1 LNHDA, CDR2 SQIVND (reference sequence). V dropped 3 bases and J dropped 1; count of bases not matched to a gene: 11. Investigators prepared the TCR beta libraries by applying iRepertoire HTBI primers and Arm-PCR of CDR3 regions. Under the authors' procedure: The samples included around 65 TRBV and about 13 TRBJ segments. TCRdb re-derived calls from the multiplex PCR reads in MiXCR, one entry per CDR3 protein. V and J calls and clone size were set by TCRdb, not the authors. The sample holds approximately 470,000 distinct CDR3 sequences, less than 25% seen once. As to time point: persistent/refractory GD, antithyroid drugs over 5 years with positive TRAb. The TCR library was made from RNA extracted from PBMCs. The guidelines of the American Thyroid Association were the basis for diagnosing Graves' disease.

The receptor was derived from a female donor with Graves disease. Sequenced here: peripheral blood mononuclear cells (PBMCs), sampled when the disease was refractory, from a patient treated with antithyroid drugs. The V and J genes are TRBV19 and TRBJ1-1; 7 bases are shared with TRBD1. This chain's CDR3 is CASSMLRGQKPNTEAFF. The CDR3 DNA sequence: TGTGCCAGTAGTATGCTTAGGGGGCAAAAACCGAACACTGAAGCTTTCTTT.